The 22 T cell receptor beta chains listed next were all sequenced from one sample in a study of CD8 T cells in Susac syndrome. cDNA came from around 0.5 to 1 ug RNA primed by random hexamers. MiXCR, applied by TCRdb to the immunoSEQ multiplex PCR reads, yields one record per CDR3 protein. The sample consists of under 200,000 distinct CDR3 sequences, roughly 96% of them appearing once. Sequencing was done on a sample of CD8+ T cells from PBMCs. The receptor set was obtained from a human donor with multiple sclerosis.

This sequence joins TRBV3-1 and TRBJ2-2; D is perhaps TRBD1 (5 bases). Germline CDR1 is LGHDT and CDR2 is YNNKEL (reference sequence). The CDR3 covers 16 residues. Trimming removed 2 bases from V and 7 bases from J, with 17 bases in between. The CDR3 DNA reads as TGTGCCAGCAGCCAACTTGGCAGGGTGGAGTTCGGGGAGCTGTTTTTT. Protein product: CASSQLGRVEFGELFF.

The chain is built from TRBV3-1 and TRBJ2-7, with D perhaps TRBD1 or TRBD2 (6 bases each). V was cut by 1 base and J by 4 bases, with 20 bases left in between. The CDR3 totals 17 residues. Germline CDR1 LGHDT, CDR2 YNNKEL (reference sequence). The CDR3 spells CASSQVVAGEVGYEQYF. CDR3 DNA sequence: TGTGCCAGCAGCCAAGTCGTGGCAGGGGAGGTCGGGTACGAGCAGTACTTC.

A few counts support this clonotype. V and J are TRBV25-1 and TRBJ2-7, with D possibly being TRBD1 (5 bases). This CDR3 spans 12 amino acids. Germline-derived CDR1 and CDR2 are MGHDK and SYGVNS. The V end lost 3 bases, the J end lost 3 bases, and 6 bases lay between the germline ends. This CDR3 reads CASSEQGYEQYF. CDR3 nucleotides: TGTGCCAGCAGTGAGCAGGGCTACGAGCAGTACTTC.

This clonotype has just a few counts. The chain couples TRBV18 to TRBJ2-7; D tentatively reads TRBD1 or TRBD2 (5 bases each). With 9 bases removed from V and 0 bases from J, the gap between germline ends came to 12 bases. Germline V gene lookup returns CDR1 KGHSH and CDR2 LQKENI. The length of the CDR3 is 13 residues. The CDR3 DNA reads TGTGCCAGTTCCGGGACGGACTCCTACGAGCAGTACTTC. It is translated as CASSGTDSYEQYF.

In its sample, this clonotype was seen once. V is TRBV10-3 and J is TRBJ2-7, with D perhaps TRBD1 (6 bases). V dropped 5 bases and J dropped 4 bases, with 15 bases sitting between them. Germline CDR1 is ENHRY and CDR2 is SYGVKD. The CDR3 totals 14 residues. CDR3 protein: CAISPGQLEYEQYF. The DNA for the CDR3 is TGTGCCATCAGTCCCGGACAGTTAGAATACGAGCAGTACTTC.

The chain is built from TRBV20-1 and TRBJ2-7, with 8 bases lining up with TRBD2. Germline assignment: CDR1 DFQATT and CDR2 SNEGSKA (reference sequence). The CDR3 sequence is 16 residues long. The trim removed 1 base at V and 1 base at J, leaving 9 bases unmatched. The DNA for the CDR3 is TGCAGTGCTAGAGGGACCCGGGAGGGAACTTCCTACGAGCAGTACTTC. Protein: CSARGTREGTSYEQYF.

The chain recombines TRBV29-1 with TRBJ2-5; 8 bases match TRBD1. This CDR3 comprises 16 residues. With 8 bases clipped from V and 3 bases from J, the junction kept 17 bases outside the gene matches. The germline V gene encodes CDR1 SQVTM and CDR2 ANQGSEA. The CDR3 spells CSTGQALTHPEETQYF. CDR3 nucleotides: TGCAGCACGGGACAGGCGCTAACTCACCCAGAAGAGACCCAGTACTTC. Full variable domain (missing parts from reference TRBV29-1 and TRBJ2-5): SAVISQKPSRDICQRGTSLTIQCQVDSQVTMMFWYRQQPGQSLTLIATANQGSEATYESGFVIDKFPISRPNLTFSTLTVSNMSPEDSSIYLCSTGQALTHPEETQYFGPGTRLLVL.

V usage is TRBV20-1 and J usage is TRBJ2-3; 7 bases map to TRBD2. The CDR3 covers 19 residues. With V trimmed by 7 bases and J by 6 bases, 28 bases remained unmatched. Germline V gene data show CDR1 as DFQATT and CDR2 as SNEGSKA (reference sequence). The CDR3 nucleotides read TGCAGTGTAAACGGGGTAATGCGAGATTCCCAAACTAGCGACGATACGCAGTATTTT. Its protein is CSVNGVMRDSQTSDDTQYF.

This rearrangement joins TRBV11-2 to TRBJ2-4, with 7 positions matching TRBD1. J lost 0 bases, V lost 3 bases, and 2 bases had no gene match. The germline gives CDR1 SGHAT, CDR2 FQNNGV. The CDR3 spans 15 residues. CDR3 in DNA: TGTGCCAGCAGCTTCTACAGGGGAGCCAAAAACATTCAGTACTTC. Translation gives CASSFYRGAKNIQYF.

The chain has TRBV9 and TRBJ1-2; D gene unclear. Germline CDR1 is SGDLS and CDR2 is YYNGEE. V dropped 1 base and J dropped 3 bases, with 13 bases sitting between them. CDR3 length: 15 amino acids. The DNA of the CDR3 is TGTGCCAGCAGCGTACATGGGGATTGGGACTATGGCTACACCTTC. Residues: CASSVHGDWDYGYTF.

The chain combines TRBV4-1 with TRBJ2-1; 10 bases map to TRBD2. Germline assignment: CDR1 MGHRA and CDR2 YSYEKL. The CDR3 consists of 16 residues. Trimming cost V 1 base and J 10 bases; bases outside gene matches: 10. The CDR3 loop is CASSQGLAGAPREQFF. The CDR3 DNA follows: TGCGCCAGCAGCCAAGGGCTAGCGGGGGCACCTAGGGAGCAGTTCTTC.

The V call is TRBV6-5, the J call TRBJ1-1, with 7 bases identical to TRBD1. The CDR3 spans 12 residues. Germline V gene sequence: CDR1 MNHEY, CDR2 SVGAGI. Losses at the gene ends were 2 bases for V and 7 bases for J; bases not matched to a gene: 1. The CDR3 is CASSYGTVEAFF. Here the CDR3 DNA reads TGTGCCAGCAGTTACGGGACAGTTGAAGCTTTCTTT.

The chain employs TRBV9 and TRBJ1-6; no clear D gene. The CDR3 contains 14 residues. The ends were cut back, 3 bases at V and 4 bases at J, with 8 bases in the middle. Germline loops: CDR1 SGDLS, CDR2 YYNGEE. CDR3 amino acids: CASSASGYNSPLHF. The DNA for the CDR3 is TGTGCCAGCAGCGCCTCGGGATATAATTCACCCCTCCACTTT. Full variable domain (rest looked up from reference TRBV9 and TRBJ1-6): DSGVTQTPKHLITATGQRVTLRCSPRSGDLSVYWYQQSLDQGLQFLIQYYNGEERAKGNILERFSAQQFPDLHSELNLSSLELGDSALYFCASSASGYNSPLHFGNGTRLTVT.

The rearrangement joins TRBV27 to TRBJ1-2; D is unclear. CDR1 and CDR2 (germline): MNHEY, SMNVEV (reference sequence). There are 14 residues in the CDR3. V lost 5 bases, J lost 3 bases, and 13 bases lay in between. CDR3 coding DNA: TGTGCCAGCAGTGTCCAGGCAGGCTACTATGGCTACACCTTC. Amino acids: CASSVQAGYYGYTF.

The chain couples TRBV9 to TRBJ2-1; 12 positions match TRBD2. V was pared by 4 bases and J by 5 bases, with 4 bases of the junction left unmatched. Germline V gene lookup returns CDR1 SGDLS and CDR2 YYNGEE. The CDR3 loop spans 15 amino acids. The CDR3 is CASSTSGRSDNEQFF. The CDR3, as DNA: TGTGCCAGCAGCACTAGCGGGAGGTCAGACAATGAGCAGTTCTTC. Full variable domain (missing parts from reference TRBV9 and TRBJ2-1): DSGVTQTPKHLITATGQRVTLRCSPRSGDLSVYWYQQSLDQGLQFLIQYYNGEERAKGNILERFSAQQFPDLHSELNLSSLELGDSALYFCASSTSGRSDNEQFFGPGTRLTVL.

This clonotype was found once. V usage is TRBV7-2 and J usage is TRBJ2-1; D is perhaps TRBD1 or TRBD2 (6 bases each). V lost 1 base and J lost 3, with 10 bases in between. Germline CDR1 is SGHTA and CDR2 is FQGNSA. The CDR3 loop spans 15 amino acids. CDR3 sequence: CASSLGRGFYNEQFF. The DNA for the CDR3 is TGTGCCAGCAGCTTAGGGAGGGGGTTCTACAATGAGCAGTTCTTC.

V and J are TRBV7-9 and TRBJ2-1, with D uncertain. The germline V gene encodes CDR1 SEHNR and CDR2 FQNEAQ (reference sequence). V lost 1 base and J 12 bases, leaving 10 bases between the germline ends. The CDR3 contains 12 residues. In DNA, the CDR3 is TGTGCCAGCAGCTTAGTGAGTGTTGGGCAGTTCTTC. It translates to CASSLVSVGQFF.

The chain has TRBV7-6 and TRBJ1-5; D may be TRBD1 (5 bases). This CDR3 is built from 14 residues. V lost 1 base and J 8 bases, leaving 12 bases between the germline ends. Germline CDR1 is SGHVS and CDR2 is FNYEAQ. CDR3 protein: CASSLEAREEPQHF. In nucleotides, the CDR3 is TGTGCCAGCAGCTTAGAAGCCAGGGAGGAGCCCCAGCATTTT. Variable domain in full (rest from reference TRBV7-6 and TRBJ1-5): GAGVSQSPRYKVTKRGQDVALRCDPISGHVSLYWYRQALGQGPEFLTYFNYEAQQDKSGLPNDRFSAERPEGSISTLTIQRTEQRDSAMYRCASSLEAREEPQHFGDGTRLSIL.

The rearrangement links TRBV9 to TRBJ2-7, with D perhaps TRBD2 (5 bases). The CDR3 totals 15 residues. V lost 4 bases and J 6 bases, leaving 20 bases between the germline ends. The germline CDR1 and CDR2 sequences are SGDLS and YYNGEE. The DNA of the CDR3 is TGTGCCAGCAGCCCGAGAGACGGGATCATCTTCGAGCAGTACTTC. This sequence encodes CASSPRDGIIFEQYF.

This chain joins TRBV7-9 and TRBJ1-4, with 7 bases that match TRBD1. V shed 5 bases and J 6 bases; nucleotides not matched to a gene: 9. This CDR3 is built from 15 residues. CDR1 and CDR2 (germline): SEHNR, FQNEAQ (reference sequence). CDR3 sequence (DNA): TGTGCCAGCAGCGGAAACCGGGACAGACATGAAAAACTGTTTTTT. This sequence encodes CASSGNRDRHEKLFF.

The rearrangement joins TRBV28 to TRBJ2-4, with D possibly being TRBD1 or TRBD2 (5 bases each). This CDR3 spans 14 amino acids. V lost 10 bases and J 2 bases, leaving 15 bases between the germline ends. CDR1 and CDR2 (germline): MDHEN, SYDVKM. DNA for the CDR3: TGTGCCACCACAAACTGGGGACCCAAAAACATTCAGTACTTC. Residues: CATTNWGPKNIQYF.

The sample holds one count of this clonotype. In DNA form, the CDR3 reads TGCAGCGTTGGGAGGAGTGACAGGCGGGAGCAGTACTTC. Translated: CSVGRSDRREQYF. This chain links TRBV29-1 with TRBJ2-7; TRBD1 might be the D (6 bases). This CDR3 has 13 amino acids. Trimming took 4 bases from V and 7 from J, leaving 17 bases between them. The V gene's germline CDR1 is SQVTM and CDR2 ANQGSEA.